Here is one T cell receptor beta chain with its context. These data originate in a study of T cells in tuberculosis. The CDR3 consists of 12 residues. Germline V gene lookup returns CDR1 SGHVS and CDR2 FQNEAQ. V was shortened by 3 bases and J by 11 bases, with 13 bases between the two germline ends. Tuberculin skin test and IGRA determined adolescents' latent tuberculosis status at entry. The method was immunoSEQ multiplex PCR; TCRdb's version includes in-frame clones alone and lacks a portion of them. The sample shows fewer than 30,000 clones, 85% to 95% of them seen only once. This chain joins TRBV7-8 and TRBJ1-1; no clear D. This clonotype originated in a donor aged 10-35 years with latent tuberculosis or without tuberculosis infection. Sequenced sample: PBMCs. The CDR3 coding sequence is TGTGCCAGCAGCTTGGCGACCTGGAGTGCTTTCTTT. Protein sequence: CASSLATWSAFF.